This T cell receptor beta chain was documented in a study of patients and donors after allogeneic stem cell transplantation. Germline CDR1 reads GTSNPN; CDR2 reads SVGIG (reference sequence). The CDR3 is 14 residues long. After removal of 2 bases from V and 3 bases from J, the junction contained 7 bases not matched to a gene. TCRdb re-derived calls from the RT-PCR reads in MiXCR, one entry per CDR3 protein. The sample has a few hundred thousand distinct CDR3 sequences; around two fifths are singletons. Sequenced material: blood, either unsorted or a sorted T cell fraction (not recorded which). This rearrangement joins TRBV30 to TRBJ2-7; 7 nucleotides agree with TRBD1. This clonotype was sampled from a human donor who was either an allogeneic HSCT recipient or a stem cell or donor lymphocyte infusion donor (not recorded which). It is not recorded whose cells these are; they may come from a transplant donor. Here the CDR3 DNA reads TGTGCCTGGAGTCGTCAGGGGGTCCACTACGAGCAGTACTTC. Translated, it gives CAWSRQGVHYEQYF. Based on the CDR3 plus reference TRBV30 and TRBJ2-7, the full variable domain is SQTIHQWPATLVQPVGSPLSLECTVEGTSNPNLYWYRQAAGRGLQLLFYSVGIGQISSEVPQNLSASRPQDRQFILSSKKLLLSDSGFYLCAWSRQGVHYEQYFGPGTRLTVT.